The 21 T cell receptor beta chains in this list originate from one sample, sequenced in a study of shared T cell receptors in the human thymus (dated by TCRdb to about 2021). The method behind the library was the immunoSEQ multiplex PCR assay. The table comes from immuneACCESS by way of TCRdb, which keeps in-frame sequences with V and J called. Part of the clones is missing from these tables; in studies checked, under half for an unresolved V gene and the rest for unknown reasons. The sample data list over 650,000 clones, and 87% of these were observed just once. About 0.0094% of the sample goes to the ten largest clones. These data also formed part of another study, on human thymus T cells.

The sample taken for sequencing was thymocytes. These receptors were obtained from a boy in the first two years of life with a congenital heart defect. Donor details come from another sample of the same person, matched by shared clones.

The rearrangement uses TRBV27 and TRBJ2-7; 9 bases agree with TRBD2. Germline V gene data show CDR1 as MNHEY and CDR2 as SMNVEV (reference sequence). The V and J ends lost 8 bases and 6 bases, in that order; junction bases with no gene match: 14. The CDR3 has 15 residues. The CDR3 DNA reads as TGTGCCAGCGGACGTGAGCCGGGACTAGCCCTCGAGCAGTACTTC. It encodes CASGREPGLALEQYF.

V usage is TRBV10-1 and J usage is TRBJ2-7; D not resolved. The CDR3 is made up of 11 amino acids. The V end was cut by 4 bases, the J end by 2 bases, with 3 bases between. The V gene's germline CDR1 is WNHNN and CDR2 SYGVQD (reference sequence). The DNA for the CDR3 is TGCGCCAGCAGTGTAGCCTACGAGCAGTACTTC. This sequence encodes CASSVAYEQYF.

This clone has more than one count but fewer than ten. The CDR3: CAWRPKGLAGGREQYF. The CDR3 DNA is TGTGCCTGGAGGCCAAAGGGGCTAGCGGGAGGACGCGAGCAGTACTTC. The J gene is TRBJ2-7, the V gene TRBV30; 11 bases are a match to TRBD2. Trimming took 3 bases from V and 6 from J; bases not matched to a gene: 13. The CDR3 loop spans 16 amino acids. The germline V gene encodes CDR1 GTSNPN and CDR2 SVGIG (reference sequence).

The chain uses TRBV7-2 and TRBJ1-1; a weak D match, TRBD1 (5 bases). V was trimmed by 3 bases and J by 5 bases, leaving 10 bases between them. The CDR3 length is 13 residues. In germline, CDR1 is SGHTA, CDR2 FQGNSA. The CDR3 sequence: CASSFWGGTEAFF. The CDR3 coding sequence is TGTGCCAGCAGCTTTTGGGGGGGTACTGAAGCTTTCTTT.

The V and J genes are TRBV19 and TRBJ2-5, with 8 bases aligning to TRBD1. Trimming at V came to 6 bases and at J to 5 bases, leaving 11 bases not matched to a gene. The CDR3 runs 15 residues. CDR1 is LNHDA and CDR2 is SQIVND in the germline V gene (reference sequence). The chain's CDR3 is CASRRSGQGRETQYF. CDR3 DNA: TGTGCCAGTAGGCGATCAGGACAGGGTCGCGAGACCCAGTACTTC. Full variable domain (rest looked up from reference TRBV19 and TRBJ2-5): DGGITQSPKYLFRKEGQNVTLSCEQNLNHDAMYWYRQDPGQGLRLIYYSQIVNDFQKGDIAEGYSVSREKKESFPLTVTSAQKNPTAFYLCASRRSGQGRETQYFGPGTRLLVL.

The rearrangement links TRBV6-1 to TRBJ2-1; 8 nucleotides match TRBD1. Germline V CDR1 and CDR2: MNHNS, SASEGT. V dropped 7 bases and J dropped 4; count of bases not matched to a gene: 9. This CDR3 is 15 amino acids long. In DNA form, the CDR3 reads TGTGCCAGCACCGGACCCGGGACAGGATACAATGAGCAGTTCTTC. It translates to CASTGPGTGYNEQFF.

This chain uses TRBV28 with TRBJ2-4; 12 bases align to TRBD2. The CDR3 extends over 18 amino acids. The germline V gene encodes CDR1 MDHEN and CDR2 SYDVKM. V lost 5 bases and J lost 0; bases outside the gene matches: 8. The chain's CDR3 is CASSRGLAGIIAKNIQYF. CDR3 bases: TGTGCCAGCAGTCGCGGACTAGCGGGGATTATAGCCAAAAACATTCAGTACTTC.

As DNA, the CDR3 is TGTGCCAGTAGGCCGGGACAGGGTAGGAATGAAAAACTGTTTTTT. Amino acids: CASRPGQGRNEKLFF. The gene calls are TRBV19 and TRBJ1-4; 9 positions match TRBD1. Trimming removed 6 bases from V and 5 bases from J; junction bases left unmatched: 7. The CDR3 length is 15 residues. Germline-derived CDR1 and CDR2 are LNHDA and SQIVND (reference sequence). Full variable domain (remainder filled in from reference TRBV19 and TRBJ1-4): DGGITQSPKYLFRKEGQNVTLSCEQNLNHDAMYWYRQDPGQGLRLIYYSQIVNDFQKGDIAEGYSVSREKKESFPLTVTSAQKNPTAFYLCASRPGQGRNEKLFFGSGTQLSVL.

This chain joins TRBV4-3 and TRBJ2-5; 10 bases line up with TRBD2. Germline V gives CDR1 LGHNA, CDR2 YSLEER. CDR3 length equals 18 residues. The V and J ends lost 0 bases and 5 bases, in that order; junction bases with no gene match: 12. The CDR3, as DNA: TGCGCCAGCAGCCAAGATCGTATTTTTGCTAGCGGGAGCGAGACCCAGTACTTC. This sequence encodes CASSQDRIFASGSETQYF.

V usage is TRBV27 and J usage is TRBJ1-2; 10 positions match TRBD1. The V segment lost 5 bases and the J segment 4 bases; nucleotides outside the gene matches: 7. There are 15 residues in the CDR3. Germline V gene lookup returns CDR1 MNHEY and CDR2 SMNVEV (reference sequence). The CDR3 nucleotides are TGTGCCAGCAGTATCCGACAGGGGGCGGGCTATGGCTACACCTTC. It encodes CASSIRQGAGYGYTF.

J is TRBJ2-7 and V is TRBV19; the match to TRBD2 covers 8 bases. V trimming: 4 bases; J trimming: 7 bases; junction bases outside the gene matches: 18. The CDR3 runs to 17 residues. CDR1 is LNHDA, CDR2 SQIVND, per germline (reference sequence). CDR3 sequence reads: CASSTGTSLHITKEQYF. CDR3 coding DNA: TGTGCCAGTAGTACCGGGACTAGTCTTCATATAACGAAGGAGCAGTACTTC.

The J gene is TRBJ2-5, the V gene TRBV28, with D tentatively TRBD2 (6 bases). This CDR3 has 13 residues. Germline CDR1 is MDHEN and CDR2 is SYDVKM. The germline V and J ends were trimmed by 5 bases and 11 bases, with 18 bases remaining between them. This CDR3 reads CASSRTSSREQYF. The CDR3 coding sequence is TGTGCCAGCAGTCGGACCTCGTCTCGGGAGCAGTACTTC.

The J gene is TRBJ2-3, the V gene TRBV18, with TRBD1 matching 8 bases. Unmatched junction bases numbered 3, after V lost 1 base and J lost 3 bases. CDR1 and CDR2 from the germline V gene are KGHSH and LQKENI. The CDR3 is 15 amino acids. CDR3 bases: TGTGCCAGCTCACCACTGACAGGGGATACAGATACGCAGTATTTT. Its protein product is CASSPLTGDTDTQYF.

The V and J genes are TRBV5-8 and TRBJ2-7, with 7 nucleotides matching TRBD2. This CDR3 spans 15 amino acids. Unmatched junction bases numbered 7, after V lost 4 bases and J lost 0 bases. Germline values: CDR1 SGHTS, CDR2 YDEGEE. The CDR3 loop is CASSLVGGSSYEQYF. The CDR3 DNA reads TGTGCCAGCAGCCTTGTCGGGGGGAGCTCCTACGAGCAGTACTTC.

This chain joins TRBV4-3 and TRBJ2-2, with D unclear. V lost 0 bases to trimming and J lost 4 bases, with 9 bases between them. The CDR3 spans 15 residues. Germline V gene data show CDR1 as LGHNA and CDR2 as YSLEER. The CDR3 loop is CASSQDIDSTGELFF. The CDR3 nucleotides read TGCGCCAGCAGCCAAGATATTGACTCCACCGGGGAGCTGTTTTTT.

J is TRBJ1-6 and V is TRBV4-3; possible D gene TRBD1, 5 bases. The germline CDR1 and CDR2 sequences are LGHNA and YSLEER. The germline V and J ends were trimmed by 2 bases and 10 bases, with 21 bases remaining between them. The CDR3 loop spans 17 amino acids. DNA for the CDR3: TGCGCCAGCAGCCAACTTAGCGGGGCAGGGTTTCAGTCACCCCTCCACTTT. It yields the protein CASSQLSGAGFQSPLHF.

V and J are TRBV4-2 and TRBJ2-7; 11 bases line up with TRBD2. This CDR3 region has 16 residues. Trimming removed 4 bases from V and 3 bases from J; junction bases left unmatched: 8. The germline V gene has CDR1 LGHNA and CDR2 YNFKEQ. The CDR3 here is CASSLGLAGHVYEQYF. The CDR3 DNA reads as TGTGCCAGCAGCCTTGGACTAGCGGGTCATGTCTACGAGCAGTACTTC.

The chain carries TRBV7-9 and TRBJ2-7; 8 bases map to TRBD1. Germline CDR1 SEHNR, CDR2 FQNEAQ (reference sequence). With V trimmed by 5 bases and J by 6 bases, 6 bases remained unmatched. This CDR3 is 13 amino acids long. The CDR3 bases are TGTGCCAGCAGCCTCCAGACAGGGGTCGAGCAGTACTTC. Translation gives CASSLQTGVEQYF.

The rearrangement uses TRBV10-3 and TRBJ2-3; 9 bases line up with TRBD2. CDR3 length: 16 amino acids. Germline lookup yields CDR1 ENHRY and CDR2 SYGVKD. The V segment lost 0 bases and the J segment 2 bases; nucleotides outside the gene matches: 3. CDR3 loop: CAISESRGGATDTQYF. In DNA form, the CDR3 reads TGTGCCATCAGTGAGTCCCGCGGGGGGGCCACAGATACGCAGTATTTT.

The genes are TRBV18 and TRBJ2-7, with D hard to call. CDR1 is KGHSH, CDR2 LQKENI, per germline. The CDR3 has 11 amino acids. Trimming cost V 4 bases and J 3 bases, with 4 bases left between them. In DNA, the CDR3 is TGTGCCAGCTCACGCGACTACGAGCAGTACTTC. It specifies CASSRDYEQYF.

Concerning this clone itself: Other DNA variants within this sample encode the same CDR3. The V call is TRBV30, the J call TRBJ2-7; 7 bases fit TRBD1. This CDR3 is 13 amino acids long. Germline CDR1 is GTSNPN and CDR2 is SVGIG (reference sequence). V was pared by 1 base and J by 0 bases, with 0 bases of the junction left unmatched. The CDR3 reads CAWSGQGSYEQYF. DNA for the CDR3: TGTGCCTGGAGTGGACAGGGCTCCTACGAGCAGTACTTC.